The clone carrying this T cell receptor beta chain was recorded once. The sample is drawn from a study of T cell responses to AZD1222 COVID-19 vaccine. The length of the CDR3 is 16 residues. Germline CDR1 LNHDA, CDR2 SQIVND (reference sequence). V was cut by 1 base and J by 0 bases, with 13 bases left in between. Libraries were prepared by immunoSEQ multiplex PCR; TCRdb keeps only in-frame clonotypes and omits some of them. The table includes 150,000 or so clones, roughly nine tenths detected once. V usage is TRBV19 and J usage is TRBJ2-7; no firm D call. The clonotype originates from an adult who received the AZD1222 COVID-19 vaccine. Sequencing was performed on peripheral blood, taken 28 days after the second AZD1222 dose. CDR3 in amino acids: CASSIVASRYSYEQYF. For the CDR3, the DNA is TGTGCCAGTAGTATAGTCGCAAGCAGATACTCCTACGAGCAGTACTTC.